Shown below are 21 T cell receptor beta chains from a single sample sequenced in a study of T cell responses to AZD1222 COVID-19 vaccine. This table comes from immunoSEQ multiplex PCR, and its TCRdb copy is limited to in-frame clones, with some not included. The sample has 100,000 to 120,000 clones, 88% seen once. The sequencing used peripheral blood, collected on day 0 of AZD1222 vaccination. These receptor sequences come from an adult in good health.

CDR3 nucleotides: TGTGCCAGCAGCCCAGCGGGAGGGTGGACCGGGGAGCTGTTTTTT. Translation gives CASSPAGGWTGELFF. The V call is TRBV5-4, the J call TRBJ2-2; 10 positions agree with TRBD2. The V segment lost 4 bases and the J segment 5 bases; nucleotides outside the gene matches: 5. Germline V gene sequence: CDR1 SGHNT, CDR2 YYREEE (reference sequence). The CDR3 has 15 amino acids.

CDR3 region: CATLDLRQPGYGYTF. The CDR3 DNA follows: TGTGCCACCCTCGATCTTCGGCAGCCCGGCTATGGCTACACCTTC. The rearrangement links TRBV10-3 to TRBJ1-2; no clear D. Trimming removed 10 bases at V and 4 bases at J, with 22 bases between. The CDR3 extends over 15 amino acids. Germline V gives CDR1 ENHRY, CDR2 SYGVKD.

The chain employs TRBV5-4 and TRBJ2-7; the match to TRBD2 covers 11 bases. The ends lost 4 bases at V and 3 bases at J; junction bases unmatched: 3. The CDR3 is made up of 14 amino acids. Per the germline V gene, CDR1 is SGHNT and CDR2 is YYREEE (reference sequence). The CDR3 protein is CASSIGTSGYEQYF. In nucleotides, the CDR3 is TGTGCCAGCAGCATAGGGACTAGCGGCTACGAGCAGTACTTC.

The chain links TRBV28 to TRBJ1-2; D remains unclear. V was clipped by 8 bases and J by 8 bases, with 9 bases between them. CDR1 is MDHEN, CDR2 SYDVKM, per germline. This CDR3 has 10 residues. The CDR3 here is CASADSGYTF. CDR3 DNA sequence: TGTGCCAGCGCCGACTCGGGCTACACCTTC.

The rearrangement uses TRBV3-1 (or the pseudogene TRBV3-2) and TRBJ2-2; D could derive from TRBD1 or TRBD2 (6 bases each). The CDR3 length is 16 residues. Germline V CDR1 and CDR2: LGHDT, YNNKEL (reference sequence). Trimming shortened V by 2 bases and J by 6 bases, and 16 bases separated the two germline ends. CDR3 in amino acids: CASSQTGGRGAGELFF. For the CDR3, the DNA is TGTGCCAGCAGCCAAACCGGGGGCCGGGGAGCCGGGGAGCTGTTTTTT.

This clone came up a few times. The chain has TRBV24-1 and TRBJ2-7; TRBD2 matches 10 bases. Germline values: CDR1 KGHDR, CDR2 SFDVKD. The CDR3 is 16 residues long. After removal of 4 bases from V and 2 bases from J, the junction contained 7 bases not matched to a gene. The CDR3 sequence is CATSDPTSGKTYEQYF. The CDR3 DNA follows: TGTGCCACCAGTGACCCTACTAGCGGGAAAACCTACGAGCAGTACTTC.

As regards this clone: The junction does not match germline at one end; this may be a read error. This chain uses TRBV7-7 with TRBJ2-1, with D perhaps given as TRBD1 or TRBD2 (5 bases each). The CDR3 has 14 residues. CDR1 is SSHAT, CDR2 FNYEAQ, per germline (reference sequence). The CDR3 is CASSPRDGINEQFF. The CDR3, as DNA: TGTGCTAGCAGTCCCCGGGACGGGATCAATGAGCAGTTCTTC.

This clone was observed a handful of times. This rearrangement joins TRBV12-3 or TRBV12-4 to TRBJ2-7, with D perhaps given as TRBD1 or TRBD2 (5 bases each). The CDR3 contains 13 residues. V dropped 6 bases and J dropped 2 bases, with 11 bases sitting between them. The CDR3 region is CASRLLGAYEQYF. DNA of the CDR3: TGTGCCAGCAGGCTTCTGGGGGCCTACGAGCAGTACTTC.

V and J are TRBV2 and TRBJ2-5; D remains ambiguous. Per the germline V gene, CDR1 is SNHLY and CDR2 is FYNNEI. V was clipped by 3 bases and J by 5 bases, with 10 bases between them. The CDR3 is 13 amino acids. In DNA form, the CDR3 reads TGTGCCAGCAGTGAGCACGGGCGGGAGACCCAGTACTTC. Translation gives CASSEHGRETQYF.

The J gene is TRBJ1-2, the V gene TRBV9; TRBD1 might be the D (5 bases). V was trimmed by 5 bases and J by 4 bases, leaving 12 bases between them. The CDR3 extends over 13 amino acids. CDR1 is SGDLS, CDR2 YYNGEE, per germline. The CDR3 DNA follows: TGTGCCAGCAGTACCCAGGGTGGCTATGGCTACACCTTC. It codes for CASSTQGGYGYTF.

V and J are TRBV3-1 (or the pseudogene TRBV3-2) and TRBJ1-4; D is undetermined. The V end was cut by 4 bases, the J end by 3 bases, with 12 bases between. CDR3 size: 15 residues. CDR1 is LGHDT, CDR2 YNNKEL, per germline (reference sequence). The CDR3 spells CASSPALIANEKLFF. CDR3 DNA: TGTGCCAGCAGCCCTGCGTTAATTGCTAATGAAAAACTGTTTTTT.

V and J are TRBV29-1 and TRBJ1-3, with D unclear. The germline CDR1 and CDR2 sequences are SQVTM and ANQGSEA. V lost 7 bases, J lost 3 bases, and 7 bases lay in between. The CDR3 covers 11 residues. CDR3: CSAKGGNTIYF. The CDR3, as DNA: TGCAGCGCTAAAGGTGGAAACACCATATATTTT.

The CDR3: CASSGQGAREKLFF. The CDR3 DNA is TGTGCCAGCAGCGGACAGGGGGCCAGGGAAAAACTGTTTTTT. The chain is built from TRBV9 and TRBJ1-4; TRBD1 agrees at 10 bases. Germline CDR1 reads SGDLS; CDR2 reads YYNGEE. This CDR3 is 14 amino acids long. The trim removed 3 bases at V and 8 bases at J, leaving 4 bases unmatched.

The chain uses TRBV5-1 and TRBJ1-2; the D is unclear. Germline V CDR1 and CDR2: SGHRS, YFSETQ. The CDR3 length is 17 residues. V gave up 5 bases and J gave up 6 bases, with 26 bases separating them. The DNA of the CDR3 is TGCGCCAGCAGGTTCTTAACTGGCCGAGGGAGAGAGGATGGCTACACCTTC. Translating gives CASRFLTGRGREDGYTF.

This clone was observed a single time. The V gene is TRBV29-1, the J gene TRBJ2-1; tentative D call: TRBD2 (6 bases). This CDR3 region has 15 residues. Germline-derived CDR1 and CDR2 are SQVTM and ANQGSEA. Trimming took 6 bases from V and 3 from J, leaving 18 bases between them. CDR3 sequence (DNA): TGCAGCGTCCGACGGGACTCGCGGGACTACAATGAGCAGTTCTTC. Encoded protein: CSVRRDSRDYNEQFF.

V usage is TRBV3-1 (or the pseudogene TRBV3-2) and J usage is TRBJ1-4; D not resolved. CDR3 length equals 14 residues. The germline V and J ends were trimmed by 3 bases and 2 bases, with 7 bases remaining between them. Germline loops: CDR1 LGHDT, CDR2 YNNKEL (reference sequence). CDR3 in amino acids: CASSHVTTNEKLFF. The CDR3 coding sequence is TGTGCCAGCAGCCATGTGACCACTAATGAAAAACTGTTTTTT.

The chain carries TRBV10-2 and TRBJ2-1; 7 nucleotides match TRBD1. V trimming: 0 bases; J trimming: 0 bases; junction bases outside the gene matches: 5. CDR3 size: 17 residues. Looked up from germline, CDR1 is WSHSY and CDR2 is SAAADI. The CDR3 loop is CASSESTGPISYNEQFF. The CDR3 nucleotides read TGCGCCAGCAGTGAGTCGACAGGGCCTATCTCCTACAATGAGCAGTTCTTC.

The rearrangement joins TRBV7-5 to TRBJ2-1; the listed D gene, TRBD1, was not tested against the DNA. TRBV7-5 is annotated as a pseudogene. CDR3 length: 16 residues. The CDR3 nucleotides read TGTGTCAGAAGCGCCCACAGGGGTAACTCCTACAATGAGCAGTTCTTC. Its protein is CVRSAHRGNSYNEQFF.

The rearrangement joins TRBV20-1 to TRBJ1-1; maybe TRBD1 (5 bases). Germline lookup yields CDR1 DFQATT and CDR2 SNEGSKA (reference sequence). This CDR3 spans 13 amino acids. Trimming left V 3 bases short and J 12 bases short, with 20 bases between. The CDR3 DNA sequence: TGCAGTGCTAGTGAGGGGATTCACTCTTTGTCTTTCTTT. Translated: CSASEGIHSLSFF.

The chain employs TRBV27 and TRBJ2-7; possible D gene TRBD1, 5 bases. The CDR3 contains 15 residues. With 4 bases removed from V and 3 bases from J, the gap between germline ends came to 16 bases. Germline lookup yields CDR1 MNHEY and CDR2 SMNVEV (reference sequence). CDR3 sequence: CASSSPSRQGYEQYF. The CDR3 coding sequence is TGTGCCAGCAGTTCCCCCAGCCGCCAGGGCTACGAGCAGTACTTC.

This clone is a singleton in its sample. The rearrangement joins TRBV6-1 to TRBJ1-1, with no clear D. CDR3 length equals 13 residues. Per the germline V gene, CDR1 is MNHNS and CDR2 is SASEGT. V gave up 3 bases and J gave up 4 bases, with 9 bases separating them. The CDR3 nucleotides read TGTGCCAGCAGTGAGTACAGCCCCACTGAAGCTTTCTTT. Its translation is CASSEYSPTEAFF.